This T cell receptor (beta chain) is drawn from a study of shared clonotypes between healthy human individuals. Study-level background: CD8 memory received one plate per donor, CD8 naive two, CD4 memory three and CD4 naive three.

This clone was observed once. The authors distributed each subset's genomic DNA evenly over several immunoSEQ plates. Some 29,000 T cell genomes (around 190 ng DNA) went into each sorted-subset replicate. Only in-frame clones appear in the TCRdb table, and some are missing; sequencing was by immunoSEQ multiplex PCR. The sample includes fewer than 1.4 million clones, approximately 80% of them seen just once. Per the germline V gene, CDR1 is SGHRS and CDR2 is YFSETQ. V lost 3 bases and J lost 7; bases outside the gene matches: 8. This CDR3 region has 14 residues. The chain joins TRBV5-1 to TRBJ1-1; TRBD1 matches 8 bases. The sequencing sample was made of memory CD4+ T cells from PBMCs. As for subset: CD45RA-negative fraction. The TCR comes from a man between 18 and 29 years old in good health. Some clones in this sample may be carry-over from other donors' samples. CDR3 bases: TGCGCCAGCAGCTCGGACAGGGTTACCGTTGAAGCTTTCTTT. This gives the protein CASSSDRVTVEAFF.